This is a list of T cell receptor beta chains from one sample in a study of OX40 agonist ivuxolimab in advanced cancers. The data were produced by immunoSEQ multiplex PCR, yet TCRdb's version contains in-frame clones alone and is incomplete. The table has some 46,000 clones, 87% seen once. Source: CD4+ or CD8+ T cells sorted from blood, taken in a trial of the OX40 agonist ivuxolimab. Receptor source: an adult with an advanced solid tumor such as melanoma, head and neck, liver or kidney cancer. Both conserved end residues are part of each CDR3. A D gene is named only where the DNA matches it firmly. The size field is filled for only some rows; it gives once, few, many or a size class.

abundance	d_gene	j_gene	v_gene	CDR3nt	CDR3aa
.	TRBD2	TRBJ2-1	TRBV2	TGTGCCAGCAGCCGGAGGGAGGGCCCCAATGAGCAGTTCTTC	CASSRREGPNEQFF
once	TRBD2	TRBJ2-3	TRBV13	TGTGCCAGCAGTCGGACTAGCGGGATGTTCACAGATACGCAGTATTTT	CASSRTSGMFTDTQYF
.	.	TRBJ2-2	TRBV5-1	TGCGCCAGCAGTTTCACAACACCCGGCAGGGTTAACACCGGGGAGCTGTTTTTT	CASSFTTPGRVNTGELFF
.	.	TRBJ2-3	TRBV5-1	TGCGCCAGCAGCTTTCAGGATACGCAGTATTTT	CASSFQDTQYF
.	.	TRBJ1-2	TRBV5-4	TGTGCCAGCAGCTTTCTCGATACTGGCTACACCTTC	CASSFLDTGYTF
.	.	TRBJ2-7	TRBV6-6	TGTGCCAGCACTGACTGGGACTCCTACGAGCAGTACTTC	CASTDWDSYEQYF
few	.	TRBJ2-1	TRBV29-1	TGCAGCGCGAGATTGGGGTTTAGCAATGAGCAGTTCTTC	CSARLGFSNEQFF
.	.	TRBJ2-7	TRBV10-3	TGTGCCATCAGTGAGCCCGACAGTTACGAGCAGTACTTC	CAISEPDSYEQYF
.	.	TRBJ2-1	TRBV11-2	TGTGCCAGCAGCCTGCACGGCCCCTACAATGAGCAGTTCTTC	CASSLHGPYNEQFF
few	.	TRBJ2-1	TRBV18	TGTGCCAGCTCACCAGGGGGGCTTGAGCAGTTCTTC	CASSPGGLEQFF
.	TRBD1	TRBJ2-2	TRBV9	TGTGCCAGCAGCCCTCGACAGGGTGGTGTGCGATTGACCGGGGAGCTGTTTTTT	CASSPRQGGVRLTGELFF
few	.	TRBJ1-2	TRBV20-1	TGCAGTGCCACCGATAACTATGGCTACACCTTC	CSATDNYGYTF
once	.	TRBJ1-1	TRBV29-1	TGCAGCGTTGTGGGGGACACCTTGAACACTGAAGCTTTCTTT	CSVVGDTLNTEAFF
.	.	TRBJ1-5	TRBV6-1	TGTGCCAGCAGCGTTTCAAATGGCGGGAATCAGCCCCAGCATTTT	CASSVSNGGNQPQHF
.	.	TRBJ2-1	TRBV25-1	TGTGCCAGCAGTGTCACAGGAGGACCCTACAATGAGCAGTTCTTC	CASSVTGGPYNEQFF
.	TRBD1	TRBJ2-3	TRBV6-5	TGTGCCAGCCTCGACAGGGGGCTTACAGATACGCAGTATTTT	CASLDRGLTDTQYF
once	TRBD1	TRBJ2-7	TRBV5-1	TGCGCCAGCACTGGGACAGGGGTCTACGAGCAGTACTTC	CASTGTGVYEQYF
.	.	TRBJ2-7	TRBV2	TGTGCCAGCAGGAAGGACAAGGTCTACGAGCAGTACTTC	CASRKDKVYEQYF
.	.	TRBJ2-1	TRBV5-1	TGCGCCAGCAGCTTGTACGTGTTCTATGAGCAGTTCTTC	CASSLYVFYEQFF
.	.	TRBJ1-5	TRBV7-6	TGTGCCAGCAGCTTAGTTTCAGGGTTGCATCAGCCCCAGCATTTT	CASSLVSGLHQPQHF
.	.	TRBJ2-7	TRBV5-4	TGTGCCAGCAGCTTGCGAGCGGCGGGTCCCTACGAGCAGTACTTC	CASSLRAAGPYEQYF
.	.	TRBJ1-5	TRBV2	TGTGCCAGCACCAGAGGAGAGAATCAGCCCCAGCATTTT	CASTRGENQPQHF
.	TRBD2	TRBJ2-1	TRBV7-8	TGTGCCAGCAGCTCCGCGGCCCTTACTAGCGGGGGAAGGAATGAGCAGTTCTTC	CASSSAALTSGGRNEQFF
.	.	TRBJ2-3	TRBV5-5	TGTGCCAGCAGCTTGGGCGCTAATAAAGATACGCAGTATTTT	CASSLGANKDTQYF
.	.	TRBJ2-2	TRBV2	TGTGCCAGCAGTGGGGACCTACGAACCGGGGAGCTGTTTTTT	CASSGDLRTGELFF
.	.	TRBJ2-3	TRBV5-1	TGCGCCAGCAGCTTGGCCGGGGCAGGGCGGTCTACGCAGTATTTT	CASSLAGAGRSTQYF
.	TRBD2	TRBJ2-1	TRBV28	TGTGCCATCCGCCCCGCGGGAGGTACATCGTACAATGAGCAGTTCTTC	CAIRPAGGTSYNEQFF
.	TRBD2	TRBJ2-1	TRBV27	TGTGCCAGCAGTAGTATTAGCGGGAGATTGTTCAATGAGCAGTTCTTC	CASSSISGRLFNEQFF
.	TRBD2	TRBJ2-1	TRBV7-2	TGTGCCAGCAGCTTAATTGACCGGGGGGTCTCCTACAATGAGCAGTTCTTC	CASSLIDRGVSYNEQFF
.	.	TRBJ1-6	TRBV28	TGTGCCAGCAGTTTCCGGGACACTAATTCACCCCTCCACTTT	CASSFRDTNSPLHF
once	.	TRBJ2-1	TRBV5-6	TGTGCCAGCAGCCCCAGGCCGGGGATCCTTTTGAATGAGCAGTTCTTC	CASSPRPGILLNEQFF
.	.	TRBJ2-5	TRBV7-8	TGTGCCAGCAGCGCTCCATCGGACAAACGGAGGGAGACCCAGTACTTC	CASSAPSDKRRETQYF
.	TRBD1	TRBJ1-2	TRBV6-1	TGTGCCAGCATTTTACAACAGGGGATCCTCTATGGCTACACCTTC	CASILQQGILYGYTF
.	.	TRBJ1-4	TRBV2	TGTGCCAGCAGAACCGACAGTATCCGTACTAATGAAAAACTGTTTTTT	CASRTDSIRTNEKLFF
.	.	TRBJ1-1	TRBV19	TGTGCCAGTAGTATTAGGAGGGACACTGAAGCTTTCTTT	CASSIRRDTEAFF
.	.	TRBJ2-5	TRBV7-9	TGTGCCAGCAGCGTCCGACAGGCGAAGACCCAGTACTTC	CASSVRQAKTQYF
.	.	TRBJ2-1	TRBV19	TGTGCCAGTAGGAGGTCTTCTACCTACAATGAGCAGTTCTTC	CASRRSSTYNEQFF
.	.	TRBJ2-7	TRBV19	TGTGCCAGTAGAGGACAGACACATTCCTACGAGCAGTACTTC	CASRGQTHSYEQYF
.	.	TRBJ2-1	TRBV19	TGTGCCAGTAGAGTAGGGACGACAGCGGGCAATGAGCAGTTCTTC	CASRVGTTAGNEQFF
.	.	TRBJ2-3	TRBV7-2	TGTGCCAGCAGCTCCCGATTTGACCACACAGATACGCAGTATTTT	CASSSRFDHTDTQYF
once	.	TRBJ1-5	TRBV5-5	TGTGCCAGCAGCTTTGGGGTAAGAAGTAATCAGCCCCAGCATTTT	CASSFGVRSNQPQHF
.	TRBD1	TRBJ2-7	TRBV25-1	TGTGCCAGCAGCCCCGGGAACAGGGGAAGTAACGAGCAGTACTTC	CASSPGNRGSNEQYF
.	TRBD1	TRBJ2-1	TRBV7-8	TGTGCCAGCAGCTTAGGAACCGACAGGGACAATGAGCAGTTCTTC	CASSLGTDRDNEQFF
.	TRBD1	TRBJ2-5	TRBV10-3	TGTGCCATCAGTGGGGACAGGGACGAGACCCAGTACTTC	CAISGDRDETQYF
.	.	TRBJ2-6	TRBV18	TGTGCCAGCTCACCACAGGGTTCTCTAGCTGGGGCCAACGTCCTGACTTTC	CASSPQGSLAGANVLTF
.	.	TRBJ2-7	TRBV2	TGTGCCAGCAGGGGGGCGGAGGGGCTACCCTACGAGCAGTACTTC	CASRGAEGLPYEQYF
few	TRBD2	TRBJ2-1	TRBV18	TGTGCCAGCTCGCGACTAGCGACTTACAATGAGCAGTTCTTC	CASSRLATYNEQFF
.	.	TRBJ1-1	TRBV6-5	TGTGCCAGCAGTTTCGCGGGTAATGGAGTCACTGAAGCTTTCTTT	CASSFAGNGVTEAFF
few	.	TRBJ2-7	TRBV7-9	TGTGCCAGCAGGGGGGACATCTCCTACGAGCAGTACTTC	CASRGDISYEQYF
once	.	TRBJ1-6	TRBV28	TGTGCCAGCACTCAGGGTACCTCCTATAATTCACCCCTCCACTTT	CASTQGTSYNSPLHF